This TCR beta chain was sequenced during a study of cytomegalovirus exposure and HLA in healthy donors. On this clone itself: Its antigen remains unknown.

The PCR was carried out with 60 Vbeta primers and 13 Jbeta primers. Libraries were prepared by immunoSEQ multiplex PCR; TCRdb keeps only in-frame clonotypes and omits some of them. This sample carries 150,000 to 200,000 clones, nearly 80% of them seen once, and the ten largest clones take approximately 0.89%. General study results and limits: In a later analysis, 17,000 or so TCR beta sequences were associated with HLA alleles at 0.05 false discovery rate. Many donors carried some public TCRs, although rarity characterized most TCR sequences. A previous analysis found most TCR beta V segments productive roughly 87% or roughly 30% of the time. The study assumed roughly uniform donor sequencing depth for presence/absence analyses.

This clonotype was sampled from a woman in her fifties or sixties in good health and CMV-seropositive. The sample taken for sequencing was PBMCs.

In DNA form, the CDR3 reads TGTGCCAGCAGCGCTAGCGGACAGGGAAATTCACCCCTCCACTTT. This sequence encodes CASSASGQGNSPLHF. V is TRBV9 and J is TRBJ1-6, with TRBD1 identical over 8 bases. Per germline, CDR1 SGDLS and CDR2 YYNGEE. Trimming took 3 bases from V and 7 from J; bases not matched to a gene: 6. The CDR3 has 15 amino acids.